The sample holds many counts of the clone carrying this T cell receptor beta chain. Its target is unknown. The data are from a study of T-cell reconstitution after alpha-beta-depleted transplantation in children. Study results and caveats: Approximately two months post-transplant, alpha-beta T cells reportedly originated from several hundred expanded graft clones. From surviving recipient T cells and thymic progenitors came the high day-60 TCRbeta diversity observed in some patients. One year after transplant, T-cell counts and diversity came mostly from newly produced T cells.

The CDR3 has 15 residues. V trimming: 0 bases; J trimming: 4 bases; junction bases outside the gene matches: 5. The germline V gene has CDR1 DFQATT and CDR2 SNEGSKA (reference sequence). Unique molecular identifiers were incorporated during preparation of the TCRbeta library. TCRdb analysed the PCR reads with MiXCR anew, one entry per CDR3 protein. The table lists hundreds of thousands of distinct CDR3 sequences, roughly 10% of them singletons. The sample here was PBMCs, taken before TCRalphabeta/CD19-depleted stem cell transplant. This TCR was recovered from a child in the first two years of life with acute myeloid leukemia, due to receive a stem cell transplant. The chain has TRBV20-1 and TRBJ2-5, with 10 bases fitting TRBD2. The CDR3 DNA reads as TGCAGTGCTAGAGATGGGTCTAGCGGGAGAGAGACCCAGTACTTC. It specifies CSARDGSSGRETQYF.